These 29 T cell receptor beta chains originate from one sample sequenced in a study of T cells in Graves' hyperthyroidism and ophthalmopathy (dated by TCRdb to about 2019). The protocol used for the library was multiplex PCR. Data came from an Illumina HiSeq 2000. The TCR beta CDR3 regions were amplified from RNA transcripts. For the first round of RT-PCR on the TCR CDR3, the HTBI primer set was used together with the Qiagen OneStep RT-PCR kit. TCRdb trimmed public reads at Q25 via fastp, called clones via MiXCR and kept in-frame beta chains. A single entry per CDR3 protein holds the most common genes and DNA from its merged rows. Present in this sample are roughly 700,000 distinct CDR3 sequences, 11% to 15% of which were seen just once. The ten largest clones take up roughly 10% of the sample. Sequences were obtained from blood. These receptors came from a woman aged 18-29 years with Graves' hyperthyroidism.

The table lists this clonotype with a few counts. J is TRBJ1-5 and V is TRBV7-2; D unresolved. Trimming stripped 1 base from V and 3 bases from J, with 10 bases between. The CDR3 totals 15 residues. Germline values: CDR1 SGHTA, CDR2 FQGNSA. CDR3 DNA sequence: TGTGCCAGCAGCTTAGTGTCAGGTCTCAATCAGCCCCAGCATTTT. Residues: CASSLVSGLNQPQHF. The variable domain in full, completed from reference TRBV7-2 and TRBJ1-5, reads GAGVSQSPSNKVTEKGKDVELRCDPISGHTALYWYRQSLGQGLEFLIYFQGNSAPDKSGLPSDRFSAERTGGSVSTLTIQRTQQEDSAVYLCASSLVSGLNQPQHFGDGTRLSIL.

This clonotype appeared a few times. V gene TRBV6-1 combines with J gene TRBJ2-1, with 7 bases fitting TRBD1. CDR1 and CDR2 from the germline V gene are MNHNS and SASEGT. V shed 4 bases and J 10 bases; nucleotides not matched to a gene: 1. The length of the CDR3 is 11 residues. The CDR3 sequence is CASSGGQEQFF. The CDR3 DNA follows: TGTGCCAGCAGTGGGGGACAGGAGCAGTTCTTC.

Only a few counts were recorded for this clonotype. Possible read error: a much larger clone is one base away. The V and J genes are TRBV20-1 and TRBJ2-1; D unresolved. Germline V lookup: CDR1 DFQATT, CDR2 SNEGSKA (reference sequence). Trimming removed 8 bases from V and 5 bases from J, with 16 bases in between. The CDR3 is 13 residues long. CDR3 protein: CSPSRSRDNEQFF. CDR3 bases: TGCAGTCCTTCTCGGTCAAGGGACAATGAGCAGTTCTTC.

CDR3 protein: CASSLRDSLRYEQYF. DNA for the CDR3: TGTGCCAGCAGTCTAAGGGACTCCCTGCGATACGAGCAGTACTTC. The chain employs TRBV28 and TRBJ2-7; TRBD2 is a possible D gene (6 bases). This CDR3 contains 15 residues. In germline, CDR1 is MDHEN, CDR2 SYDVKM. Trimming stripped 5 bases from V and 4 bases from J, with 18 bases between.

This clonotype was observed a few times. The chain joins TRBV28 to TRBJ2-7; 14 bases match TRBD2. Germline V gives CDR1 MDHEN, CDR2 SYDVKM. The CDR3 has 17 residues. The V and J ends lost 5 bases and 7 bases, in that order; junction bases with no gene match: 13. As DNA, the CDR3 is TGTGCCAGCAGTCTAGGAGGGCTGGGACTAGCGGGAGATGAGCAGTACTTC. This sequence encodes CASSLGGLGLAGDEQYF.

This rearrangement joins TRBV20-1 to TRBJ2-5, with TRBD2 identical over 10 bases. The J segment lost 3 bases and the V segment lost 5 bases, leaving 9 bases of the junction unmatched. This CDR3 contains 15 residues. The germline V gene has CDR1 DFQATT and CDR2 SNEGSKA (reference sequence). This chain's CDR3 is CSARVSGRAKETQYF. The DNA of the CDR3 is TGCAGTGCTCGTGTAAGCGGGAGGGCCAAAGAGACCCAGTACTTC.

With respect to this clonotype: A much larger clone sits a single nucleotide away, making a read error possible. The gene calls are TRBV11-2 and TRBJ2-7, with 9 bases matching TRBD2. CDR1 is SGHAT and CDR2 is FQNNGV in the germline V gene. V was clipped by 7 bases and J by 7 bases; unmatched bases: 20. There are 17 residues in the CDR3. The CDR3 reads CASIHWGTSRTRQEQYF. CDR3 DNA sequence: TGTGCCAGCATCCACTGGGGGACTAGCAGGACTCGTCAAGAGCAGTACTTC.

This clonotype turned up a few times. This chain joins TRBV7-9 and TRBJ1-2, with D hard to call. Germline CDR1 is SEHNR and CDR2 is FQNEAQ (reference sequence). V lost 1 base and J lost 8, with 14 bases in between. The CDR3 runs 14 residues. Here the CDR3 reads CASSLVGRSTGYTF. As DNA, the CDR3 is TGTGCCAGCAGCTTAGTAGGCAGGTCTACGGGCTACACCTTC.

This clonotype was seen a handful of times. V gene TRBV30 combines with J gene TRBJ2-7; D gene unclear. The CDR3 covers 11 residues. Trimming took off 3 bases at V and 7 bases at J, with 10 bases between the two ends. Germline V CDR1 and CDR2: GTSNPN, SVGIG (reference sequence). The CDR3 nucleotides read TGTGCCTGGAGCGAGCCCCGGGAGCAGTACTTC. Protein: CAWSEPREQYF.

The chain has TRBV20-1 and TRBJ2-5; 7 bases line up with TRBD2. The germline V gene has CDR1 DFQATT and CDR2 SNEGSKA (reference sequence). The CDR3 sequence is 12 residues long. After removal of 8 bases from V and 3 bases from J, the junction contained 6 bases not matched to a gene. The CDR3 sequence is CSPTAGEETQYF. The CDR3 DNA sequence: TGCAGTCCCACGGCGGGGGAAGAGACCCAGTACTTC.

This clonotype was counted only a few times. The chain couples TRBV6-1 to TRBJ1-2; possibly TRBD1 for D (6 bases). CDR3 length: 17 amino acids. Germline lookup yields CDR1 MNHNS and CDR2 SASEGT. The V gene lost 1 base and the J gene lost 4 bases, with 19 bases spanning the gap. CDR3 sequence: CASSEGRTTGFRYGYTF. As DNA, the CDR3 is TGTGCCAGCAGTGAAGGGAGGACTACAGGGTTCCGCTATGGCTACACCTTC.

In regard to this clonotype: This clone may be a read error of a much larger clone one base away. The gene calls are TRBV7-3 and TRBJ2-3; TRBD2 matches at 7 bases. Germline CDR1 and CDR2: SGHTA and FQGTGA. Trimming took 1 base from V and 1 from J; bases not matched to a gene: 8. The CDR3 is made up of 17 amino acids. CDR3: CASSLKGSGTRTDTQYF. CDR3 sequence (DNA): TGTGCCAGCAGCTTAAAAGGGAGCGGGACCCGCACAGATACGCAGTATTTT. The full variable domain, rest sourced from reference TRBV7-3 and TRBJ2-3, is GAGVSQTPSNKVTEKGKYVELRCDPISGHTALYWYRQSLGQGPEFLIYFQGTGAADDSGLPNDRFFAVRPEGSVSTLKIQRTERGDSAVYLCASSLKGSGTRTDTQYFGPGTRLTVL.

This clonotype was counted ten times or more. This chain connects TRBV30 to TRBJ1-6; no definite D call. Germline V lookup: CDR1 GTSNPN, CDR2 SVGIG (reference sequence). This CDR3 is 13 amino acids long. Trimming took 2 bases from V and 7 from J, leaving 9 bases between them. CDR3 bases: TGTGCCTGGAGTCATAATGAGAATTCACCCCTCCACTTT. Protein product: CAWSHNENSPLHF. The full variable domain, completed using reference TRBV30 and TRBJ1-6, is SQTIHQWPATLVQPVGSPLSLECTVEGTSNPNLYWYRQAAGRGLQLLFYSVGIGQISSEVPQNLSASRPQDRQFILSSKKLLLSDSGFYLCAWSHNENSPLHFGNGTRLTVT.

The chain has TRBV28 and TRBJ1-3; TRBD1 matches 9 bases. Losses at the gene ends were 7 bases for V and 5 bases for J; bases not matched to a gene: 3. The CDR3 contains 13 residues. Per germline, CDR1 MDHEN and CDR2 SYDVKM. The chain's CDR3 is CASTGQGRNTIYF. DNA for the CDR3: TGTGCCAGCACAGGACAGGGGCGAAACACCATATATTTT.

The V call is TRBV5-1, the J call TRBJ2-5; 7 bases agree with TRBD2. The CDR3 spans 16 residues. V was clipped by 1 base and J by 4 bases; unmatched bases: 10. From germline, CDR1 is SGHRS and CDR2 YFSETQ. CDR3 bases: TGCGCCAGCAGCTTGCCTATGGCGGGGAGGGGAGAGACCCAGTACTTC. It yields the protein CASSLPMAGRGETQYF.

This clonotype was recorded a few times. This chain's CDR3 is CASGLVLSSGSNEQFF. The CDR3 DNA sequence: TGTGCTAGTGGTTTGGTACTCTCCAGCGGGAGCAATGAGCAGTTCTTC. The chain links TRBV12-5 to TRBJ2-1; 8 positions agree with TRBD2. Germline-derived CDR1 and CDR2 are LGHNT and FRNRAP. Unmatched junction bases numbered 7, after V lost 0 bases and J lost 6 bases. This CDR3 comprises 16 residues. Full variable domain (remainder filled in from reference TRBV12-5 and TRBJ2-1): DARVTQTPRHKVTEMGQEVTMRCQPILGHNTVFWYRQTMMQGLELLAYFRNRAPLDDSGMPKDRFSAEMPDATLATLKIQPSEPRDSAVYFCASGLVLSSGSNEQFFGPGTRLTVL.

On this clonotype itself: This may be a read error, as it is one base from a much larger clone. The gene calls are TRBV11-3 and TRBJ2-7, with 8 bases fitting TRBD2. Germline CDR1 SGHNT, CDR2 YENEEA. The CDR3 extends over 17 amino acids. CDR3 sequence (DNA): TGTACCAGCAGCCGGACTTGGGGAGCGGGAGCGCTCTACGAGCAGTACTTC. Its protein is CTSSRTWGAGALYEQYF.

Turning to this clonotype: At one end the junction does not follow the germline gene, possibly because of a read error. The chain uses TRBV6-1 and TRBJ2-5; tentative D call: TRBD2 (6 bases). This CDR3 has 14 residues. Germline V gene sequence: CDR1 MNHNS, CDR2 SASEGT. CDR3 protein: CASSEQATGTPSHF. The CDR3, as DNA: TGTGCCAGCAGTGAACAGGCCACCGGGACTCCCTCTCACTTC.

This chain's CDR3 is CASSAVGLSSYNEQFF. The CDR3, as DNA: TGTGCCAGCAGTGCCGTGGGACTGAGCTCCTACAATGAGCAGTTCTTC. The V call is TRBV12-3 or TRBV12-4, the J call TRBJ2-1, with D perhaps matching TRBD2 (6 bases). The V gene lost 5 bases and the J gene lost 0 bases, with 14 bases spanning the gap. This CDR3 has 16 residues.

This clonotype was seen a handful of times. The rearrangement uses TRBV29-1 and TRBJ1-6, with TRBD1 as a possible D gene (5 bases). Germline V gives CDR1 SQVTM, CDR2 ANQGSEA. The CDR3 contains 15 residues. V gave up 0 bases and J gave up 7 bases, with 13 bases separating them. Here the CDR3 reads CSVEDGYRKNSPLHF. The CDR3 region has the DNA TGCAGCGTTGAAGATGGGTACAGGAAAAATTCACCCCTCCACTTT.

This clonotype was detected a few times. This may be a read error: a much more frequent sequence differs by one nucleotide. The CDR3 nucleotides read TGTGCCAGCAGTTTTTGGGGCGGGGAGCTGTTTTTT. Its protein is CASSFWGGELFF. This rearrangement joins TRBV12-3 or TRBV12-4 to TRBJ2-2; D not resolved. Between the trimmed V and J ends, which lost 3 bases and 7 bases, there was a span of 6 bases. CDR3 length equals 12 residues.

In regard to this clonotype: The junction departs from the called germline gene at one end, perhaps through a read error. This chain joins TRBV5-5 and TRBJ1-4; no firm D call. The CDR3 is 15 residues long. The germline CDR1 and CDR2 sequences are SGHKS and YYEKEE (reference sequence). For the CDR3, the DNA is TGTGCCAGCGGCTTGGGGAGTCCAACTAATGAAAAACTGTTTTTT. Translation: CASGLGSPTNEKLFF.

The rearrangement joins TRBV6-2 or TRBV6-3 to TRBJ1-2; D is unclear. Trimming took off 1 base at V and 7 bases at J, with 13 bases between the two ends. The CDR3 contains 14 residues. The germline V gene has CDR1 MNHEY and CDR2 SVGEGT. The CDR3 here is CASSYLEGGSGYTF. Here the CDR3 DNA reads TGTGCCAGCAGTTACTTAGAGGGTGGTTCTGGCTACACCTTC.

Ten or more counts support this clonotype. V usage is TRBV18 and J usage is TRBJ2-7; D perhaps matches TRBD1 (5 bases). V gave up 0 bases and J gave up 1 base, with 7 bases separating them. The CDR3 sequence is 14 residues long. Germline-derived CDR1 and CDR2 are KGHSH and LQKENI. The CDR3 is CASSPPDNSYEQYF. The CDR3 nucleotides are TGTGCCAGCTCACCACCGGACAATTCCTACGAGCAGTACTTC. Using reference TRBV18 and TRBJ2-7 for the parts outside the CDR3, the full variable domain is NAGVMQNPRHLVRRRGQEARLRCSPMKGHSHVYWYRQLPEEGLKFMVYLQKENIIDESGMPKERFSAEFPKEGPSILRIQQVVRGDSAAYFCASSPPDNSYEQYFGPGTRLTVT.

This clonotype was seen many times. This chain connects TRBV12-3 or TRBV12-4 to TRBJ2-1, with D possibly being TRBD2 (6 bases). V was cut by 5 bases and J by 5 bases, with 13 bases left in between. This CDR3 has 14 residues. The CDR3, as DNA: TGTGCCAGCAGTCTTAGCGGAGTGAACAATGAGCAGTTCTTC. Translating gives CASSLSGVNNEQFF.

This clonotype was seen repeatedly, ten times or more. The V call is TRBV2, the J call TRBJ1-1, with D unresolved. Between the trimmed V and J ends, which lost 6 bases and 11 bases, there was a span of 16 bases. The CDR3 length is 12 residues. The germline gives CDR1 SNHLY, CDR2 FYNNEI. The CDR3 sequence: CASSRSLLAAFF. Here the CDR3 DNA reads TGTGCCAGCAGCAGATCCCTTTTAGCGGCTTTCTTT.

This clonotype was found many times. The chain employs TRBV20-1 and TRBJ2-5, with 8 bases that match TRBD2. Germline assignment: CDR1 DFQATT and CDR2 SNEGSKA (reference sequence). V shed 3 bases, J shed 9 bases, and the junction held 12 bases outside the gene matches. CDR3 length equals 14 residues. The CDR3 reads CSASAGMAGGAQYF. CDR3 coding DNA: TGCAGTGCTAGCGCCGGCATGGCGGGAGGTGCCCAGTACTTC.

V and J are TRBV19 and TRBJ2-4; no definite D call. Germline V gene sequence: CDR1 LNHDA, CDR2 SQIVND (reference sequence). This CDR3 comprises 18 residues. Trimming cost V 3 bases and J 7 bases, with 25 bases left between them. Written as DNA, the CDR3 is TGTGCCAGTAGTATCCAGAAAGTTGCGGTAGGGCGAGGCAACATTCAGTACTTC. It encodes CASSIQKVAVGRGNIQYF.

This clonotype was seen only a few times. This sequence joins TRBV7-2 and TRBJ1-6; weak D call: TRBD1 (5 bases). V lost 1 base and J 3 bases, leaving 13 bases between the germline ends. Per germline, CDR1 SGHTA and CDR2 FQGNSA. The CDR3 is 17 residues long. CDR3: CASSLDPTEIYNSPLHF. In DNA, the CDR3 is TGTGCCAGCAGCTTAGACCCGACAGAAATCTATAATTCACCCCTCCACTTT.